The text below deals with one TCR beta chain. Other nucleotide sequences from this sample produce the same CDR3. Here immunoSEQ multiplex PCR was the method, and the copy in TCRdb shows in-frame clones only, minus some. The sample holds 150,000 to 200,000 clones, 70% to 90% seen once. This sample is part of a study of control samples from healthy donors and cancer patients. CDR1 is MDHEN, CDR2 SYDVKM, per germline. The CDR3 length is 12 residues. The trim removed 2 bases at V and 6 bases at J, leaving 1 base unmatched. The material sequenced was blood. This TCR came from a woman in her twenties or thirties in good health. The rearrangement joins TRBV28 to TRBJ2-7, with 7 nucleotides matching TRBD2. The CDR3 protein is CASSLPGGEQYF. CDR3 DNA: TGTGCCAGCAGTTTACCGGGGGGCGAGCAGTACTTC.